Here is one T cell receptor beta chain with its context. Which antigen it targets is not known. Nothing much larger sits one base from this clone, and base qualities are not available. The immunoSEQ Assay, a bias-controlled multiplex PCR, was used to amplify TCRbeta CDR3 regions from genomic DNA. The published analysis was carried out like this. Within the assay, amplification of reference gene primers was used to estimate how many nucleated cells each sample contained. To quantify the absolute abundance of each unique TCRbeta CDR3 rearrangement, sequence reads were collapsed and filtered. For each sample, productive Simpson clonality was calculated as the square root of Simpson's diversity index across productive rearrangements. The table comes from immuneACCESS by way of TCRdb, which keeps in-frame sequences with V and J called. Part of the clones is missing from these tables; in studies checked, under half for an unresolved V gene and the rest for unknown reasons. The D gene and trimming were derived from the DNA, and the V and J assignments and clone size from that table. The table for this sample lists approximately 49,000 clones; approximately 84% of them were counted only once. Clones ranked in the top ten supply about 2.5% of the sample.

The data were obtained in a study of blood T cell repertoires in COVID-19 (dated by TCRdb to 2020 to 2022). Describing the broader study: Samples covering the acute and convalescent phases of COVID-19 were provided by collaborators in the United States, Italy and Spain. Samples came from the ongoing ImmuneRACE study (first 160 participants) plus 1,254 subjects from 6 global collaborators. Where HLA class I and class II types were available, the types were taken from metadata supplied by the sample provider, not from assay-based typing. A freely available public database, intended as a resource for researchers studying the immune response to SARS-CoV-2, is where the repertoires were released. Nearly every sample came with metadata listing a de-identified subject ID, COVID-19 status, age in years and sex. The prospective study material was composed of cDNA or gDNA derived from T cells, B-cell-depleted T cells, or PBMCs. Subjects who had been exposed to COVID-19, were actively infected with it, or had recovered from it provided the deeply sampled blood TCRbeta repertoires that made up the dataset. The investigation overall reported the following: The quantity of clinical and demographic metadata differed by source and by participant and was supplied without curation.

The collaborating institutions used their own protocols to collect whole blood in K2EDTA tubes. For TCRbeta analysis, collaborators shipped samples as frozen whole blood, isolated PBMCs, or DNA extracted from either of those sample types. CDR1 and CDR2, per the germline V gene (reference sequence), are LGHDT and YNNKEL. The CDR3, cysteine through phenylalanine, is 21 amino acids long. CDR3 DNA is the only sequence kept; it has 63 bases, read in frame from the first base. The germline V and J ends show losses of 0 bases and 4 bases respectively, and no gene match explains 20 bases of the junction. What was sequenced was peripheral blood. The receptor chain draws on TRBV3-1 (or the pseudogene TRBV3-2) and TRBJ1-3; TRBD1 matches 8 bases in the middle. This TCR was sampled from a man in his fifties or sixties with acute or convalescent COVID-19. This receptor has the CDR3 CASSQDMDRERSWLSGNTIYF. In nucleotides, the sequence is TGTGCCAGCAGCCAAGATATGGACAGGGAACGATCCTGGCTGTCGGGAAACACCATATATTTT.